A selection of T cell receptor beta chains follows, all from one sample in a study of immune evolution from preneoplasia to lung adenocarcinoma. Generated by immunoSEQ multiplex PCR, the TCRdb table keeps only in-frame clones and is missing some. This sample carries around 21,000 clones, 60% to 80% of them seen once, and the ten largest clones take around 5.6%. Sequenced material: FFPE invasive lung adenocarcinoma tissue. Every receptor here comes from a person in their sixties with lung adenocarcinoma. Each CDR3 is given with its conserved first and last residue. A D gene is named only where the DNA matches it firmly. Expanded clones get a size class; other rows say once, few or many, or leave the size out.

d_call,v_call,clone_size,j_call,cdr3_nt,cdr3_aa
TRBD2,TRBV2,once,TRBJ2-1,TGTGCCAGCAGTCGGAGACGGACTAGCGGCCTCTCCTACAATGAGCAGTTCTTC,CASSRRRTSGLSYNEQFF
-,TRBV12-5,-,TRBJ1-1,TGTGCTAGTGGTCGTGAGGTGGGCACTGAAGCTTTCTTT,CASGREVGTEAFF
TRBD2,TRBV11-2,-,TRBJ2-3,TGTGCCAGCAGCCCGGCTTTAACTAGCGGGGGCACAGATACGCAGTATTTT,CASSPALTSGGTDTQYF
-,TRBV18,-,TRBJ2-3,TGTGCCAGCTCACCAGCAGGGAACCTCCATACGCAGTATTTT,CASSPAGNLHTQYF
-,TRBV5-1,-,TRBJ2-6,TGCGCCAGCAGCTTCTACGGGGATCCTGGGGCCAACGTCCTGACTTTC,CASSFYGDPGANVLTF
-,TRBV30,-,TRBJ1-4,TGTGCCTGGGCCCGGGGGGGGCTGGGGGCAACTAATGAAAAACTGTTTTTT,CAWARGGLGATNEKLFF
TRBD1,TRBV28,-,TRBJ1-3,TGTGCCAGCAGTTTATCATCGAAAGGGACAGGGCGAAACACCATATATTTT,CASSLSSKGTGRNTIYF
TRBD2,TRBV19,-,TRBJ2-3,TGTGCCAGTAAAGGATCGGGGGGGACTAGCGGGAGGACCACAGATACGCAGTATTTT,CASKGSGGTSGRTTDTQYF
-,TRBV21-1,few,TRBJ1-1,TGTGCCAGCAGCAAAGATTGGCAGCGACAAAGGGATCAAGAAGCTTTCTTT,CASSKDWQRQRDQEAFF
TRBD1,TRBV7-2,once,TRBJ1-3,TGTGCCAGCACCGTATACAGGGGAACCGGAAACACCATATATTTT,CASTVYRGTGNTIYF
-,TRBV11-3,-,TRBJ1-4,TGTGCCAGCAGTAGGACATTTTCCGAAAAACTGTTTTTT,CASSRTFSEKLFF
-,TRBV9,few,TRBJ2-5,TGTGCCAGCAGCGTCGGGGGAGAGGAGACCCAGTACTTC,CASSVGGEETQYF
TRBD1,TRBV11-3,-,TRBJ2-7,TGTGCCAGCAGCCGGGACAGGGTTTCTCTAGGGGAGCAGTACTTC,CASSRDRVSLGEQYF
-,TRBV15,-,TRBJ1-4,TGTGCCACCAGCAGAGATTGGGCCAGAAATGAAAAACTGTTTTTT,CATSRDWARNEKLFF
-,TRBV11-2,-,TRBJ1-1,TGTGCCAGCAGCTTGGTCGGGGGTCTGGGTCCCATGAACACTGAAGCTTTCTTT,CASSLVGGLGPMNTEAFF
TRBD1,TRBV18,-,TRBJ1-3,TGTGCCAGCTCACGAGACAGGGACCGAAACACCATATATTTT,CASSRDRDRNTIYF
TRBD2,TRBV7-9,-,TRBJ2-7,TGTGCCAGCAGCCCGGGACTAGCGGGAGGGCCGGTCTACGAGCAGTACTTC,CASSPGLAGGPVYEQYF
-,TRBV19,-,TRBJ2-7,TGTGCCAGTAGTATTCTGGGGGAACCCTACGAGCAGTACTTC,CASSILGEPYEQYF
-,TRBV5-5,large,TRBJ2-5,TGTGCCAGCAGCTTTCAGAGCTTAGAGACCCAGTACTTC,CASSFQSLETQYF
-,TRBV5-6,-,TRBJ2-7,TGTGCCAGCAGCCTTATAGACAGGACCTACGAGCAGTACTTC,CASSLIDRTYEQYF
-,TRBV28,-,TRBJ2-3,TGTGCCAGCAGTTTGCGGGCAGATACGCAGTATTTT,CASSLRADTQYF
-,TRBV2,medium-sized,TRBJ2-1,TGTGCCAGCACTAAGTCGGGGAAGCAGTTCTTC,CASTKSGKQFF
-,TRBV9,few,TRBJ2-3,TGTGCCAGCAGCGTAGCTCACGCCGGTGATACGCAGTATTTT,CASSVAHAGDTQYF
-,TRBV12-5,few,TRBJ2-2,TGTGCTAGTGGTTCCCGGTCGGAGGGGGGGGAGCTGTTTTTT,CASGSRSEGGELFF
TRBD1,TRBV30,-,TRBJ1-4,TGTGCCTGGAGTTCACCGGGGACAGCGAATGAAAAACTGTTTTTT,CAWSSPGTANEKLFF
TRBD1,TRBV2,-,TRBJ1-1,TGTGCCAGCAGTCAGCAGGGGGCGCGTCGCCTTAGCACTGAAGCTTTCTTT,CASSQQGARRLSTEAFF
-,TRBV5-4,-,TRBJ2-2,TGTGCCAGCAGCTCGAGACAGGACACCGGGGAGCTGTTTTTT,CASSSRQDTGELFF
-,TRBV9,few,TRBJ1-4,TGTGCCAGCAGCCCGGAACAGGGTTGGAATGAAAAACTGTTTTTT,CASSPEQGWNEKLFF
-,TRBV28,few,TRBJ2-1,TGTGCCAGCCGCGGTATCCCGTCCAATGAGCAGTTCTTC,CASRGIPSNEQFF
TRBD1,TRBV5-5,-,TRBJ1-1,TGTGCCAGCAGACTCCGGGACAGTATACAGACTGAAGCTTTCTTT,CASRLRDSIQTEAFF
-,TRBV29-1,-,TRBJ1-1,TGCAGCGTTGAAGCTTCCCAATTAGGGCGCCCTGAAGCTTTCTTT,CSVEASQLGRPEAFF
-,TRBV25-1,-,TRBJ1-4,TGTGCCAGCAGTCCTGAAGACAGGTCGGTCCCGATCAAACTGTTTTTT,CASSPEDRSVPIKLFF
-,TRBV6-1,-,TRBJ1-5,TGTGCCAGCAGAAGGGGGGTTGGGGATCAGCCCCAGCATTTT,CASRRGVGDQPQHF
TRBD2,TRBV19,few,TRBJ2-1,TGTGCCAGTATGAGGGGGGTAGCGGGAACAAATGAGCAGTTCTTC,CASMRGVAGTNEQFF
-,TRBV11-2,-,TRBJ1-3,TGTGCCAGCAGCCCACATCAGGCTCTCTCTGGAAACACCATATATTTT,CASSPHQALSGNTIYF
TRBD1,TRBV18,-,TRBJ2-2,TGTGCCAGCTCCCGACAGGGGCGCGGGGAGCTGTTTTTT,CASSRQGRGELFF
-,TRBV19,few,TRBJ2-5,TGTGCCAGTAGTTTCCAGCAAGAGACCCAGTACTTC,CASSFQQETQYF
-,TRBV5-1,-,TRBJ1-1,TGCGCCAGCAGCTGGGGGGACACTGAAGCTTTCTTT,CASSWGDTEAFF
-,TRBV2,-,TRBJ1-4,TGTGCCAGCAAGAGGGACTTTAATGAAAAACTGTTTTTT,CASKRDFNEKLFF
-,TRBV11-2,-,TRBJ2-5,TGTGCCAGCAGCCCAGGAGGGAAAAACCAAGAGACCCAGTACTTC,CASSPGGKNQETQYF
TRBD1,TRBV27,-,TRBJ1-1,TGTGCCAGCAGTCCTCGGACAGGCGGGGACACTGAAGCTTTCTTT,CASSPRTGGDTEAFF
TRBD2,TRBV5-6,medium-sized,TRBJ2-3,TGTGCCAGCAGCTTAGGGACTAGCGGGAGCACAGATACGCAGTATTTT,CASSLGTSGSTDTQYF
-,TRBV28,-,TRBJ2-1,TGTGCCAGCAGTCCCCTCGGCGAAAGAGGGGAGTTCTTC,CASSPLGERGEFF
TRBD2,TRBV5-4,-,TRBJ2-1,TGTGCCAGCAGCATGGGGGGACTAGCGGGAGGGCTTAGCTCCTACAATGAGCAGTTCTTC,CASSMGGLAGGLSSYNEQFF
-,TRBV9,few,TRBJ1-2,TGTGCCAGCAGTGACCATGGGGGGGAAGACTATGGCTACACCTTC,CASSDHGGEDYGYTF
-,TRBV10-1,-,TRBJ1-1,TGCGCCAGCAGTGAGTCAATCGACGTTCCCGAAGCTTTCTTT,CASSESIDVPEAFF
-,TRBV11-2,once,TRBJ1-2,TGTGCCAGCAGCGGCCCCGGGGGCGGCTACACCTTC,CASSGPGGGYTF
-,TRBV28,-,TRBJ2-2,TGTGCCAGCAGGGGCGAAGGTGGGGGAACCGGGGAGCTGTTTTTT,CASRGEGGGTGELFF
-,TRBV18,-,TRBJ1-2,TGTGCCAGCTCACCGGGAGGTGGCTACACCTTC,CASSPGGGYTF